Detailed here is one T cell receptor (beta chain). As handled by the study authors: Nucleated cell number was recorded as an estimate derived from reference gene primer amplification. The data were produced by immunoSEQ multiplex PCR, yet TCRdb's version contains in-frame clones alone and is incomplete. V, J and clone size derive from that table, while D and trimming were established from the DNA sequence. The sample records under 200,000 clones, approximately 86% being singletons. This sample is part of a study of blood T cell repertoires in COVID-19. Study-wide background: Whether acute or convalescent, the COVID-19 samples came from the United States, Italy and Spain. Sources were T cells, B-cell-depleted T cells, or PBMCs; the material itself was cDNA or gDNA.

V dropped 5 bases and J dropped 3; count of bases not matched to a gene: 9. From germline, CDR1 is SGHAT and CDR2 FQNNGV. The CDR3 extends over 17 amino acids. Sequenced material: peripheral blood. The chain carries TRBV11-2 and TRBJ2-6, with 8 nucleotides matching TRBD1. The clonotype originates from a man aged 60 to 69 with COVID-19, enrolled during active disease. CDR3 sequence (DNA): TGTGCCAGCAGCCCCCGCCAGGGGGCGTATGGGGCCAACGTCCTGACTTTC. Translating gives CASSPRQGAYGANVLTF. Filled out from reference TRBV11-2 and TRBJ2-6, the complete variable domain reads EAGVAQSPRYKIIEKRQSVAFWCNPISGHATLYWYQQILGQGPKLLIQFQNNGVVDDSQLPKDRFSAERLKGVDSTLKIQPAKLEDSAVYLCASSPRQGAYGANVLTFGAGSRLTVL.